This TCR beta chain was profiled in a study of cytotoxic CD8 clonotypes in ibrutinib-treated CLL. Here immunoSEQ multiplex PCR was the method, and the copy in TCRdb shows in-frame clones only, minus some. The table has approximately 350,000 clones, 67% seen once. The receptor's source is a human donor with chronic lymphocytic leukemia. Sequenced here: PBMCs, sampled after 36 months of ibrutinib treatment.

Here the CDR3 reads CASSRQIVVNEQYF. CDR3 DNA sequence: TGTGCCAGCAGTCGACAGATAGTGGTAAACGAGCAGTACTTC. The chain uses TRBV28 and TRBJ2-7, with D possibly TRBD1 on 5 matching bases. The CDR3 covers 14 residues. The germline gives CDR1 MDHEN, CDR2 SYDVKM. V shed 5 bases and J shed 5 bases, with 16 bases lying between them.